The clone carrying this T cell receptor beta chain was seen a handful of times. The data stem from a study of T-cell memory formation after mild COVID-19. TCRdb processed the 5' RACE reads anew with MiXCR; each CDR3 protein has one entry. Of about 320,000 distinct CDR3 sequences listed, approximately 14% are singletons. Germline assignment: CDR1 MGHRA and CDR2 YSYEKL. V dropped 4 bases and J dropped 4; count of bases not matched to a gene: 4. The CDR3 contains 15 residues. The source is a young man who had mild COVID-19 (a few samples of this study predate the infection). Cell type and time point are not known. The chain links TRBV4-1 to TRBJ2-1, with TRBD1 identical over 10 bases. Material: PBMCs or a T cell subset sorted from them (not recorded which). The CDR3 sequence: CASSPGTGAYNEQFF. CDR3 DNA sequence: TGCGCCAGCAGCCCCGGGACAGGGGCGTACAATGAGCAGTTCTTC.